This T cell receptor beta chain was captured in a study of metastatic and nonmetastatic thyroid tumors. This clone was seen only a few times. In this CDR3 the conserved last residue, phenylalanine or tryptophan, is missing, so a read error is likely. From the PCR reads, TCRdb re-called clones with MiXCR. Here the sample spans 35,000 to 50,000 clones, 24% being singletons. Patients had received no treatment of any kind before thyroid surgery. The V gene's germline CDR1 is SNHLY and CDR2 FYNNEI. Trimming shortened V by 7 bases and J by 5 bases, and 14 bases separated the two germline ends. The CDR3 covers 13 residues.

This sequence joins TRBV2 and TRBJ1-2, with a weak D call TRBD1 (5 bases). Material: tumor tissue. The sequence was collected from a female donor with papillary thyroid cancer or a benign thyroid nodule (not recorded which). Some clones in this sample may be carry-over from other donors' samples. The CDR3 coding sequence is TGTGCCAGCACAGCCGTGGGGGGATATGGCTACACCATC. This codes for CASTAVGGYGYTI.